The 24 T cell receptor beta chains below come from one sample, sequenced in a study of T cell responses to AZD1222 COVID-19 vaccine. This table comes from immunoSEQ multiplex PCR, and its TCRdb copy is limited to in-frame clones, with some not included. The table has about 150,000 clones, 90% seen once. Sequences were derived from peripheral blood, sampled on day 0 of AZD1222 vaccination. The receptor source for this set is an adult in good health.

V gene TRBV3-1 (or the pseudogene TRBV3-2) combines with J gene TRBJ1-6; TRBD1 is a possible D gene (5 bases). Germline loops: CDR1 LGHDT, CDR2 YNNKEL (reference sequence). This CDR3 spans 15 amino acids. V dropped 3 bases and J dropped 3 bases, with 9 bases sitting between them. CDR3 bases: TGTGCCAGCAGCCAGTTAGGGGACTATAATTCACCCCTCCACTTT. The encoded protein is CASSQLGDYNSPLHF.

The CDR3: CASHINSGQGVGGYTF. CDR3 in DNA: TGCGCCAGCCACATAAATTCAGGACAGGGCGTTGGGGGCTACACCTTC. The chain combines TRBV5-1 with TRBJ1-2, with 8 bases identical to TRBD1. Per the germline V gene, CDR1 is SGHRS and CDR2 is YFSETQ. This CDR3 region has 16 residues. The junction had 19 bases not matched to a gene; V was cut back by 7 bases and J by 8 bases.

This clone has more than one count but fewer than ten. The CDR3 sequence is CSIGGGANYGYTF. The CDR3 DNA is TGCAGCATTGGGGGAGGAGCTAACTATGGCTACACCTTC. V usage is TRBV29-1 and J usage is TRBJ1-2, with a tentative D call TRBD1 (5 bases). In germline, CDR1 is SQVTM, CDR2 ANQGSEA. V lost 8 bases and J 0 bases, leaving 13 bases between the germline ends. The CDR3 covers 13 residues.

The rearrangement joins TRBV7-8 to TRBJ1-2; no clear D. Between the trimmed V and J ends, which lost 0 bases and 8 bases, there was a span of 19 bases. This CDR3 spans 16 amino acids. Germline CDR1 is SGHVS and CDR2 is FQNEAQ. DNA for the CDR3: TGTGCCAGCAGCTTAGCAAACCGGGGAGGCCTGGGGGGCTACACCTTC. Amino acid sequence: CASSLANRGGLGGYTF. The variable domain in full, completed from reference TRBV7-8 and TRBJ1-2, reads GAGVSQSPRYKVAKRGQDVALRCDPISGHVSLFWYQQALGQGPEFLTYFQNEAQLDKSGLPSDRFFAERPEGSVSTLKIQRTQQEDSAVYLCASSLANRGGLGGYTFGSGTRLTVV.

In DNA form, the CDR3 reads TGTGCCAGCAGCTTAGCCCTTTTGAACGAGCAGTACTTC. It yields the protein CASSLALLNEQYF. This rearrangement joins TRBV7-8 to TRBJ2-7; D uncertain. This CDR3 comprises 13 residues. Trimming stripped 0 bases from V and 5 bases from J, with 8 bases between. Germline V CDR1 and CDR2: SGHVS, FQNEAQ.

The J gene is TRBJ2-5, the V gene TRBV29-1; TRBD2 matches at 13 bases. The CDR3 loop spans 15 amino acids. The V gene end was trimmed by 4 bases and the J gene end by 5 bases; junction bases not matched to a gene: 7. In germline, CDR1 is SQVTM, CDR2 ANQGSEA. The CDR3 is CSVVGVTSGGETQYF. Written as DNA, the CDR3 is TGCAGCGTTGTAGGGGTGACTAGCGGGGGGGAGACCCAGTACTTC.

The CDR3 DNA reads TGCGCCAGCAGCCAAGATCAGGGCATTTCCTATGGCTACACCTTC. It specifies CASSQDQGISYGYTF. This sequence joins TRBV4-3 and TRBJ1-2, with D possibly being TRBD1 (5 bases). V lost 0 bases, J lost 4 bases, and 12 bases lay in between. The CDR3 totals 15 residues. Germline CDR1 reads LGHNA; CDR2 reads YSLEER.

The table lists this clone with a few counts. The genes are TRBV27 and TRBJ1-1, with D possibly being TRBD1 (5 bases). The germline V gene has CDR1 MNHEY and CDR2 SMNVEV (reference sequence). Trimming cost V 5 bases and J 1 base, with 14 bases left between them. CDR3 size: 15 residues. The CDR3 sequence: CASSPRQPSNTEAFF. The CDR3 nucleotides read TGTGCCAGCAGTCCCCGACAGCCTTCGAACACTGAAGCTTTCTTT.

The chain employs TRBV19 and TRBJ2-7; D is unclear. The CDR3 is 13 amino acids. The V and J ends lost 6 bases and 4 bases respectively, with 13 bases between them. CDR1 and CDR2 (germline): LNHDA, SQIVND (reference sequence). CDR3 region: CASSIADGYEQYF. CDR3 sequence (DNA): TGTGCCAGTAGCATCGCGGACGGATACGAGCAGTACTTC. Drawing the rest from reference TRBV19 and TRBJ2-7, the complete variable domain is DGGITQSPKYLFRKEGQNVTLSCEQNLNHDAMYWYRQDPGQGLRLIYYSQIVNDFQKGDIAEGYSVSREKKESFPLTVTSAQKNPTAFYLCASSIADGYEQYFGPGTRLTVT.

The genes are TRBV11-2 and TRBJ1-2; 7 nucleotides align to TRBD1. The CDR3 length is 16 residues. Germline values: CDR1 SGHAT, CDR2 FQNNGV. V gave up 3 bases and J gave up 5 bases; unmatched junction bases: 12. The chain's CDR3 is CASSLNSAGGGYGYTF. CDR3 in DNA: TGTGCCAGCAGCTTGAATTCGGCAGGGGGAGGTTATGGCTACACCTTC.

The chain carries TRBV6-5 and TRBJ1-1, with D unclear. The CDR3 length is 12 residues. Germline V gene data show CDR1 as MNHEY and CDR2 as SVGAGI. The germline V and J ends were trimmed by 5 bases and 9 bases, with 13 bases remaining between them. The CDR3 is CASSTRVWQAFF. The CDR3 DNA reads TGTGCCAGCAGTACCCGCGTCTGGCAAGCTTTCTTT.

Worth noting for this clone: Other DNA sequences from this sample encode an identical CDR3 as well. The chain combines TRBV5-4 with TRBJ1-3, with 9 bases lining up with TRBD1. CDR1 and CDR2 from the germline V gene are SGHNT and YYREEE (reference sequence). CDR3 length: 15 amino acids. The V segment lost 2 bases and the J segment 2 bases; nucleotides outside the gene matches: 2. Written as DNA, the CDR3 is TGTGCCAGCAGCTTAGGGACAGGGACTGGAAACACCATATATTTT. Amino acid sequence: CASSLGTGTGNTIYF.

J is TRBJ1-5 and V is TRBV18; D gene uncertain. Germline CDR1 reads KGHSH; CDR2 reads LQKENI. This CDR3 contains 17 residues. V was clipped by 2 bases and J by 0 bases, with 14 bases between them. The CDR3 spells CASSPAAQGASNQPQHF. Here the CDR3 DNA reads TGTGCCAGCTCACCAGCGGCACAAGGAGCTAGCAATCAGCCCCAGCATTTT.

J is TRBJ2-7 and V is TRBV12-3 or TRBV12-4; the D is unclear. The CDR3 totals 12 residues. V lost 2 bases and J lost 2, with 4 bases in between. The CDR3 DNA sequence: TGTGCCAGCAGTTTATTCCCCTACGAGCAGTACTTC. It codes for CASSLFPYEQYF.

The chain carries TRBV5-1 and TRBJ2-1; TRBD1 matches at 7 bases. Germline-derived CDR1 and CDR2 are SGHRS and YFSETQ. This CDR3 has 14 residues. Trimming removed 4 bases from V and 4 bases from J; junction bases left unmatched: 5. For the CDR3, the DNA is TGCGCCAGCAGCCTCAAACAGGGGTACAATGAGCAGTTCTTC. It translates to CASSLKQGYNEQFF.

The rearrangement links TRBV15 to TRBJ1-4; 7 bases are shared with TRBD1. CDR1 LNHNV and CDR2 YYDKDF come from the germline V gene (reference sequence). The CDR3 runs 15 residues. V dropped 5 bases and J dropped 5; count of bases not matched to a gene: 8. CDR3 sequence (DNA): TGTGCCACCAGCGGTTACAGGGGAACGAATGAAAAACTGTTTTTT. The encoded protein is CATSGYRGTNEKLFF.

The genes are TRBV7-2 and TRBJ1-4; 7 bases are a match to TRBD1. The ends lost 1 base at V and 5 bases at J; junction bases unmatched: 7. In germline, CDR1 is SGHTA, CDR2 FQGNSA. There are 16 residues in the CDR3. DNA for the CDR3: TGTGCCAGCAGCTTAGGTCAGGGGGGTTTCAATGAAAAACTGTTTTTT. Protein: CASSLGQGGFNEKLFF.

The chain is built from TRBV27 and TRBJ2-2; no clear D gene. V lost 0 bases to trimming and J lost 4 bases, with 3 bases between them. Germline CDR1 and CDR2: MNHEY and SMNVEV (reference sequence). This CDR3 contains 13 residues. The CDR3 is CASSLSATGELFF. CDR3 DNA: TGTGCCAGCAGTTTATCGGCCACCGGGGAGCTGTTTTTT.

CDR3 coding DNA: TGTGCCAGCAGCTTGGGTCGGGGCCTAACCACCGGGGAGCTGTTTTTT. Protein product: CASSLGRGLTTGELFF. The chain recombines TRBV5-6 with TRBJ2-2; D possibly matches TRBD1 or TRBD2 (5 bases each). Germline-derived CDR1 and CDR2 are SGHDT and YYEEEE. CDR3 length: 16 amino acids. The V gene lost 0 bases and the J gene lost 4 bases, with 13 bases spanning the gap.

V and J are TRBV5-6 and TRBJ1-2; D is perhaps TRBD1 (6 bases). The V end was cut by 5 bases, the J end by 4 bases, with 15 bases between. The CDR3 is 14 amino acids. From germline, CDR1 is SGHDT and CDR2 YYEEEE. The CDR3 region has the DNA TGTGCCAGCAGGTACAGGGAAGTAAGCTATGGCTACACCTTC. This sequence encodes CASRYREVSYGYTF.

The rearrangement joins TRBV6-1 to TRBJ1-5; TRBD1 matches at 10 bases. The CDR3 runs to 15 residues. Germline CDR1 is MNHNS and CDR2 is SASEGT. V lost 3 bases to trimming and J lost 6 bases; unmatched junction nucleotides: 5. CDR3 coding DNA: TGTGCCAGCAGTGACGGGGGACAGGGGATTCAGCCCCAGCATTTT. Amino acids: CASSDGGQGIQPQHF.

J is TRBJ1-2 and V is TRBV18; no firm D call. Trimming took off 0 bases at V and 2 bases at J, with 10 bases between the two ends. This CDR3 comprises 15 residues. Germline V gives CDR1 KGHSH, CDR2 LQKENI. The CDR3 DNA sequence: TGTGCCAGCTCACCACCGTTAACGGTAAACTATGGCTACACCTTC. This gives the protein CASSPPLTVNYGYTF.

This sequence joins TRBV13 and TRBJ1-2; the D is unclear. Germline V gene lookup returns CDR1 PRHDT and CDR2 FYEKMQ (reference sequence). V lost 5 bases to trimming and J lost 1 base, with 11 bases between them. This CDR3 region has 14 residues. The CDR3 region has the DNA TGTGCCAGCAGCGCACGTCCCAGTAACTATGGCTACACCTTC. Protein product: CASSARPSNYGYTF.

DNA for the CDR3: TGTGCCAGCAGCTTAGCTGACACCTATACGCAGTATTTT. It codes for CASSLADTYTQYF. The chain employs TRBV11-3 and TRBJ2-3; D call uncertain. Trimming removed 1 base at V and 7 bases at J, with 9 bases between. Germline lookup yields CDR1 SGHNT and CDR2 YENEEA. The CDR3 is 13 residues long.